This entry lists 9 T cell receptor beta chains sequenced from one sample in a study of CD8 T cells in ankylosing spondylitis. TCRdb reprocessed the 5' RACE reads via MiXCR and lists one record per CDR3 protein. Of roughly 120,000 distinct CDR3 sequences listed, about an eighth were seen once; the top ten hold 2.5% to 3.5%. Sequenced input: blood, either unsorted or a sorted T cell fraction (not recorded which). The receptors here all came from a female donor with ankylosing spondylitis or in good health (not recorded which).

As regards this clonotype: One end of the junction does not line up with germline, which may come from a read error. The chain employs TRBV5-1 and TRBJ2-6; D is possibly TRBD1 (5 bases). Germline CDR1 is SGHRS and CDR2 is YFSETQ. There are 15 residues in the CDR3. Here the CDR3 reads CASSLTASGANGLTF. In nucleotides, the CDR3 is TGCGCCAGCAGCCTAACAGCCTCTGGGGCCAACGGCCTGACTTTC.

This clonotype has a handful of counts. The CDR3: CASSSRGNNEQFF. The CDR3 DNA sequence: TGCGCCAGCAGCTCCCGGGGTAACAATGAGCAGTTCTTC. The chain carries TRBV5-1 and TRBJ2-1, with D possibly matching TRBD2 (5 bases). Germline assignment: CDR1 SGHRS and CDR2 YFSETQ. The CDR3 spans 13 residues. Trimming pared 3 bases from V and 5 bases from J, leaving 9 bases between.

This clonotype was observed at least ten times. The chain recombines TRBV7-9 with TRBJ2-7; 9 bases map to TRBD2. The V gene's germline CDR1 is SEHNR and CDR2 FQNEAQ (reference sequence). The CDR3 runs 15 residues. J lost 0 bases, V lost 4 bases, and 4 bases had no gene match. The CDR3 nucleotides are TGTGCCAGCAGCTACCTAGCGGGGAGCTCCTACGAGCAGTACTTC. Translated: CASSYLAGSSYEQYF.

This clonotype was found many times. The chain employs TRBV24-1 and TRBJ2-5, with 7 bases matching TRBD2. Germline CDR1 and CDR2: KGHDR and SFDVKD. V lost 3 bases, J lost 6 bases, and 3 bases stayed unmatched. This CDR3 contains 13 residues. The CDR3 reads CATSDSGKKTQYF. Here the CDR3 DNA reads TGTGCCACCAGTGATAGCGGGAAGAAGACCCAGTACTTC.

This clonotype was seen ten or more times. V gene TRBV29-1 combines with J gene TRBJ1-5; 7 bases agree with TRBD1. Germline loops: CDR1 SQVTM, CDR2 ANQGSEA. This CDR3 region has 13 residues. After removal of 3 bases from V and 4 bases from J, the junction contained 3 bases not matched to a gene. The CDR3 loop is CSVERGPNQPQHF. For the CDR3, the DNA is TGCAGCGTTGAGAGGGGGCCGAATCAGCCCCAGCATTTT.

This clonotype turned up a few times. This chain links TRBV6-5 with TRBJ1-1; D is unresolved. Trimming left V 0 bases short and J 1 base short, with 15 bases between. CDR1 MNHEY and CDR2 SVGAGI come from the germline V gene. The CDR3 runs 17 residues. CDR3 DNA: TGTGCCAGCAGTTACTCGGCCCCCCCCGTCCCGAACACTGAAGCTTTCTTT. This encodes CASSYSAPPVPNTEAFF.

This clonotype was counted between two and nine times. The CDR3 loop reads CASSPGTSGSQETQYF. As DNA, the CDR3 is TGCGCCAGCAGCCCTGGGACTAGCGGGAGCCAAGAGACCCAGTACTTC. The chain carries TRBV5-1 and TRBJ2-5, with 14 bases aligning to TRBD2. The CDR3 is 16 amino acids. Per germline, CDR1 SGHRS and CDR2 YFSETQ. V was clipped by 4 bases and J by 1 base; unmatched bases: 3.

This clonotype showed up just once. With a much larger clone just one base away, this may be a read error. The rearrangement uses TRBV20-1 and TRBJ2-1; 7 nucleotides align to TRBD2. Germline CDR1 reads DFQATT; CDR2 reads SNEGSKA (reference sequence). The CDR3 runs to 14 residues. The CDR3 here is CSAGDPGRFNEQFF. The CDR3 DNA sequence: TGCAGTGCTGGAGATCCCGGGAGGTTCAATGAGCAGTTCTTC.

This clonotype was detected a few times. This chain links TRBV29-1 with TRBJ2-7, with TRBD1 as a possible D gene (6 bases). Germline loops: CDR1 SQVTM, CDR2 ANQGSEA. The CDR3 is made up of 13 amino acids. Trimming stripped 6 bases from V and 5 bases from J, with 17 bases between. Here the CDR3 DNA reads TGCAGCGTCTATAATACAGGGAACCACGAGCAGTACTTC. The encoded protein is CSVYNTGNHEQYF.